Listed here is a single T cell receptor beta chain. What it binds is unknown. Trimming removed 4 bases at V and 8 bases at J, with 8 bases between. The CDR3 totals 11 residues. The germline gives CDR1 MDHEN, CDR2 SYDVKM. These data belong to a study of blood T cells in healthy people across ages. Whole-study results and caveats: Observed TCR beta diversity per million T cells went down as age went up. This fall followed a roughly linear course with age.

A second PCR, run for about 7 to 11 cycles, used a sample-barcoded 5' primer plus a J-beta primer mix. In TCRdb, the 5' RACE reads were re-called with MiXCR into one record per CDR3 protein. The profile shows 700,000 to 900,000 distinct CDR3 sequences, roughly 24% of them singletons. The sample was also linked to a second study, of T cells of mothers and their children.

This clonotype was obtained from a boy aged 5 to 17 in good health. The specimen sequenced was blood. The chain recombines TRBV28 with TRBJ1-2; no clear D gene. As DNA, the CDR3 is TGTGCCAGCAGTTCCCTTCGGGGCTACACCTTC. Amino acids: CASSSLRGYTF.